The rows below give T cell receptor beta chains drawn from one sample of a study of blood T cell repertoires in COVID-19. This table comes from immunoSEQ multiplex PCR, and its TCRdb copy is limited to in-frame clones, with some not included. The table has about 90,000 clones, 80% seen once. Specimen: peripheral blood. The receptors stem from a woman aged 70-85 years with acute or convalescent COVID-19. Each CDR3 is given with its conserved first and last residue. A D gene is named only where the DNA matches it firmly. Clone size is stated in some rows and not others, as once, few, many or a class when expanded.

TRBV28,TRBJ2-7,few,NA,CASRTGAGSSYEQYF,TGTGCCAGCAGGACCGGCGCGGGGAGCTCCTACGAGCAGTACTTC
TRBV6-5,TRBJ1-5,NA,TRBD1,CASSYRGQGVALPQHF,TGTGCCAGCAGTTACCGAGGACAGGGTGTTGCCCTGCCCCAGCATTTT
TRBV7-2,TRBJ2-5,NA,NA,CASSLADRTETQYF,TGTGCCAGCAGCCTAGCGGACAGGACAGAGACCCAGTACTTC
TRBV3-1/TRBV3-2,TRBJ1-1,NA,NA,CASSQDPQGWTEAFF,TGTGCCAGCAGCCAAGATCCGCAGGGGTGGACTGAAGCTTTCTTT
TRBV5-4,TRBJ2-5,NA,TRBD1,CASSFPGQGYQETQYF,TGTGCCAGCAGCTTCCCGGGACAGGGATACCAAGAGACCCAGTACTTC
TRBV7-2,TRBJ2-5,NA,NA,CASSQGLRAETQYF,TGTGCCAGCAGCCAGGGACTGAGGGCGGAGACCCAGTACTTC
TRBV5-6,TRBJ1-2,NA,TRBD1,CASSSELRGRYGYTF,TGTGCCAGCAGCTCCGAACTCAGGGGGAGGTATGGCTACACCTTC
TRBV13,TRBJ2-7,NA,NA,CASSWRLGDEQYF,TGTGCCAGCAGCTGGAGGCTCGGAGACGAGCAGTACTTC
TRBV28,TRBJ1-5,NA,TRBD1,CASSPRGLRQPQHF,TGTGCCAGCAGTCCCAGGGGGCTAAGGCAGCCCCAGCATTTT
TRBV4-3,TRBJ1-6,NA,NA,CASSQDLQGRDSPLHF,TGCGCCAGCAGCCAAGATCTTCAGGGAAGGGATTCACCCCTCCACTTT
TRBV11-2,TRBJ2-3,NA,TRBD1,CASSFRDRATDTQYF,TGTGCCAGCAGCTTCCGGGACAGGGCCACAGATACGCAGTATTTT
TRBV2,TRBJ2-7,NA,NA,CASTRDFAYEQYF,TGTGCCAGCACCCGGGACTTTGCCTACGAGCAGTACTTC
TRBV19,TRBJ2-1,NA,NA,CASSMMGGIRNEQFF,TGTGCCAGTAGTATGATGGGCGGGATACGTAATGAGCAGTTCTTC
TRBV5-1,TRBJ1-2,NA,TRBD1,CASSPDRYGYTF,TGCGCCAGCAGCCCGGACAGGTACGGCTACACCTTC
TRBV18,TRBJ2-7,NA,NA,CASSPRGGDWYEQYF,TGTGCCAGCTCACCTCGAGGAGGGGATTGGTACGAGCAGTACTTC
TRBV10-3,TRBJ1-2,NA,TRBD1,CAIRTGGLGYGYTF,TGTGCCATCAGAACAGGGGGATTAGGCTATGGCTACACCTTC
TRBV5-1,TRBJ2-1,NA,TRBD2,CASSLELAGGPLLGEQFF,TGCGCCAGCAGCTTGGAACTAGCGGGAGGTCCCCTCCTTGGTGAGCAGTTCTTC
TRBV29-1,TRBJ2-2,NA,TRBD1,CSVVGDRNTGELFF,TGCAGCGTTGTAGGGGACAGAAACACCGGGGAGCTGTTTTTT
TRBV7-6,TRBJ1-2,NA,NA,CASSSSGGEGYTF,TGTGCCAGCAGCTCCTCGGGAGGGGAGGGCTACACCTTC
TRBV4-3,TRBJ2-3,NA,TRBD1,CASSQGTGTGLSTDTQYF,TGCGCCAGCAGCCAAGGAACGGGGACAGGGTTAAGCACAGATACGCAGTATTTT
TRBV2,TRBJ2-7,NA,TRBD1,CASSAFRTGDEQYF,TGTGCCAGCAGTGCGTTCCGCACAGGGGATGAGCAGTACTTC
TRBV21-1,TRBJ2-6,NA,NA,CASSNPALGQGTAGANVLTF,TGTGCCAGCAGCAATCCAGCATTGGGACAGGGGACCGCTGGGGCCAACGTCCTGACTTTC
TRBV27,TRBJ1-6,many,NA,CASSFRGGGSPLHF,TGTGCCAGCAGTTTTCGGGGGGGAGGTTCACCCCTCCACTTT
TRBV5-4,TRBJ2-1,NA,NA,CASSFPGYNEQFF,TGTGCCAGCAGCTTTCCCGGCTACAATGAGCAGTTCTTC
TRBV19,TRBJ2-2,NA,TRBD1,CASRGQGYNTGELFF,TGTGCCAGTAGGGGACAGGGTTATAACACCGGGGAGCTGTTTTTT
TRBV23-1,TRBJ2-5,NA,TRBD1,CASSQDPAPPGTGQETQYF,TGCGCCAGCAGTCAAGATCCGGCCCCCCCTGGGACAGGACAAGAGACCCAGTACTTC
TRBV28,TRBJ2-1,few,NA,CASYSLQGLEQFF,TGTGCCAGCTATTCTCTACAGGGTCTTGAGCAGTTCTTC
TRBV27,TRBJ2-1,NA,NA,CASSFTGLEQFF,TGTGCCAGCAGTTTCACAGGACTAGAGCAGTTCTTC
TRBV28,TRBJ1-6,NA,NA,CASSLFPLGGGGSPLHF,TGTGCCAGCAGTTTATTCCCATTGGGGGGAGGAGGATCACCCCTCCACTTT
TRBV6-5,TRBJ1-1,NA,NA,CASSPPGAPNTEAFF,TGTGCCAGCAGTCCCCCTGGGGCACCGAACACTGAAGCTTTCTTT
TRBV6-2/TRBV6-3,TRBJ1-5,NA,TRBD1,CASSYPGTGNQPQHF,TGTGCCAGCAGTTACCCCGGGACAGGCAATCAGCCCCAGCATTTT
TRBV5-1,TRBJ2-2,NA,TRBD2,CASAIAGGGTGELFF,TGCGCCAGCGCCATAGCGGGAGGAGGCACCGGGGAGCTGTTTTTT
TRBV2,TRBJ1-1,few,NA,CASTDRDWGRLTEAFF,TGTGCCAGCACCGATCGGGATTGGGGGCGTCTCACTGAAGCTTTCTTT
TRBV6-1,TRBJ2-7,NA,TRBD2,CASSEGTSGSYEQYF,TGTGCCAGCAGTGAAGGGACTAGCGGCTCCTACGAGCAGTACTTC
TRBV5-4,TRBJ1-4,NA,TRBD1,CASSLRQGANEKLFF,TGTGCCAGCAGCTTAAGACAGGGGGCAAATGAAAAACTGTTTTTT
TRBV27,TRBJ1-2,NA,TRBD1,CASRSTGGAYGYTF,TGTGCCAGCAGATCGACAGGGGGGGCCTATGGCTACACCTTC
TRBV2,TRBJ1-2,NA,TRBD1,CASTRDRGIYGYTF,TGTGCCAGCACCCGGGACAGGGGAATTTATGGCTACACCTTC
TRBV12-3/TRBV12-4,TRBJ1-2,NA,TRBD1,CASSLGQGYGYTF,TGTGCCAGCAGTTTAGGACAGGGCTATGGCTACACCTTC
TRBV4-2,TRBJ2-7,NA,NA,CASSQDRGTRAYEQYF,TGTGCCAGCAGCCAAGACCGAGGGACAAGGGCCTACGAGCAGTACTTC
TRBV4-2,TRBJ1-2,NA,NA,CASSQDNNLNYGYTF,TGTGCCAGCAGCCAAGATAACAACCTGAACTATGGCTACACCTTC
TRBV5-4,TRBJ2-5,NA,NA,CASSLAETQYF,TGTGCCAGCAGTCTGGCCGAGACCCAGTACTTC
TRBV5-6,TRBJ2-3,NA,TRBD2,CASSFGTSGRTDTQYF,TGTGCCAGCAGCTTCGGGACTAGCGGGAGGACAGATACGCAGTATTTT
TRBV12-3/TRBV12-4,TRBJ2-7,NA,NA,CASRGRNSYEQYF,TGTGCCAGCAGGGGCCGGAACTCCTACGAGCAGTACTTC
TRBV12-3/TRBV12-4,TRBJ2-2,NA,NA,CASSLFLVGELFF,TGTGCCAGCAGTTTATTTTTAGTCGGGGAGCTGTTTTTT
TRBV9,TRBJ2-3,once,TRBD2,CASSLAGGTDTQYF,TGTGCCAGCAGCCTAGCGGGAGGCACAGATACGCAGTATTTT
TRBV5-1,TRBJ2-7,NA,NA,CASSLDRAYEQYF,TGCGCCAGCAGCTTGGACAGGGCCTACGAGCAGTACTTC
TRBV28,TRBJ1-5,NA,TRBD1,CASRGTGVNVNQPQHF,TGTGCCAGCAGAGGGACAGGGGTAAATGTCAATCAGCCCCAGCATTTT
TRBV7-2,TRBJ2-7,few,TRBD1,CASSLGGPGTGAREQYF,TGTGCCAGCAGCTTAGGCGGGCCCGGGACAGGGGCTCGGGAGCAGTACTTC
TRBV5-1,TRBJ2-5,NA,NA,CASSLGQYQETQYF,TGCGCCAGCAGCTTGGGACAGTACCAAGAGACCCAGTACTTC
TRBV4-3,TRBJ2-1,NA,TRBD2,CASSQSGGGYNEQFF,TGCGCCAGCAGCCAGAGCGGGGGGGGCTACAATGAGCAGTTCTTC
TRBV4-2,TRBJ1-1,NA,NA,CASSDSAGYTEAFF,TGTGCCAGCAGCGATAGTGCCGGGTACACTGAAGCTTTCTTT
TRBV30,TRBJ2-7,NA,TRBD1,CAWRRQGLHEQYF,TGTGCCTGGAGAAGACAGGGGTTGCACGAGCAGTACTTC
TRBV28,TRBJ2-2,NA,TRBD2,CASSPLAGVRTGELFF,TGTGCCAGCAGCCCCCTGGCGGGAGTACGGACCGGGGAGCTGTTTTTT
TRBV27,TRBJ2-1,NA,TRBD2,CASSPQTSGIDNEQFF,TGTGCCAGCAGTCCCCAGACTAGCGGGATTGACAATGAGCAGTTCTTC
TRBV30,TRBJ1-3,NA,NA,CAWSVSSGNTIYF,TGTGCCTGGAGTGTTTCATCTGGAAACACCATATATTTT
TRBV7-6,TRBJ2-3,NA,TRBD2,CASSPLAGGSTDTQYF,TGTGCCAGCAGCCCACTAGCGGGAGGAAGCACAGATACGCAGTATTTT
TRBV11-2,TRBJ2-3,NA,TRBD2,CASSFAGGVADTQYF,TGTGCCAGCAGCTTCGCGGGGGGGGTCGCAGATACGCAGTATTTT
TRBV6-5,TRBJ1-2,NA,NA,CASSYGEDYGYTF,TGTGCCAGCAGTTACGGGGAGGACTATGGCTACACCTTC
TRBV7-2,TRBJ1-2,once,TRBD1,CASPGEDRVGSYGYTF,TGTGCCAGCCCGGGAGAGGACAGGGTGGGTTCGTATGGCTACACCTTC
TRBV3-1/TRBV3-2,TRBJ2-1,NA,NA,CASSQDLVGTYNEQFF,TGTGCCAGCAGCCAAGATCTGGTCGGGACTTACAATGAGCAGTTCTTC